This entry features one TCR beta chain sequence. Its antigen remains unidentified. The sort gate was single viable CD3+CD4+CD8-CD45RO+ cells for memory CD4+ T cells. The V and J ends lost 3 bases and 8 bases respectively, with 14 bases between them. CDR1 and CDR2 from the germline V gene are SGHRS and YFSETQ. There are 14 residues in the CDR3. This specimen comes from a study of memory CD4+ T cells and cytomegalovirus serostatus. Data came from immunoSEQ multiplex PCR; TCRdb stores just in-frame clones and leaves some out. This sample yields roughly 76,000 clones, of which roughly three quarters are seen a single time; 2.6% belongs to the top ten. Broader study findings: Median bootstrapped AUC for CMV status was about 0.95 originally, approximately 0.93 US-trained. Of 150 to 200 reported CMV TCRbeta sequences, just over 65 were found in memory CD4+ repertoires.

Sequenced material: memory CD4+ T cells from blood. The TCR comes from an adult in good health and CMV-seropositive. This chain connects TRBV5-1 to TRBJ1-4, with a weak D call TRBD1 (5 bases). The CDR3 loop is CASSWKDGGEKLFF. The CDR3 coding sequence is TGCGCCAGCAGCTGGAAGGATGGGGGGGAAAAACTGTTTTTT.